The clone carrying this T cell receptor (beta chain) occurred a few times. Its target is unknown. V trimming: 3 bases; J trimming: 4 bases; junction bases outside the gene matches: 5. Germline CDR1 and CDR2: SQVTM and ANQGSEA. The CDR3 is 13 amino acids. This sample was included in a study of early T cells in non-severe SARS-CoV-2 infection. Background on the study: Chains stayed unpaired after sequencing of bulk RNA from unsorted whole blood. Study-wide results and limits: Anti-spike CD8 specificities were favored by VDJdb matching, whose results missed private and CD4 specificities.

Attachment of unique molecular identifiers to individual cDNA molecules was performed. One entry per CDR3 protein results from TCRdb running MiXCR on the 5' RACE reads. The data hold 60,000 or so distinct CDR3 sequences, with under 15% observed a single time. The sample comprised whole blood. The receptor comes from an adult who was a healthcare worker with PCR-confirmed SARS-CoV-2 infection or an uninfected control (not recorded which). V usage is TRBV29-1 and J usage is TRBJ1-2; 7 positions agree with TRBD1. The CDR3 here is CSVDPTGTYGYTF. DNA of the CDR3: TGCAGCGTTGACCCGACAGGGACCTATGGCTACACCTTC.